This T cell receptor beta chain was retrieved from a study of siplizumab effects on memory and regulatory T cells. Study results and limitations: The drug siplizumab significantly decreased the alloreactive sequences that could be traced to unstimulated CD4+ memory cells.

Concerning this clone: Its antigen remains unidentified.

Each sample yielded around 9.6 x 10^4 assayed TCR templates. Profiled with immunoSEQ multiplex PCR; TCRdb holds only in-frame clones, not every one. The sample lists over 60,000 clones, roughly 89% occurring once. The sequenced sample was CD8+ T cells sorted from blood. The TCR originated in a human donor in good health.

CDR3 DNA sequence: TGCGCCAGCAGTGAGGTTCTTCCGACTCCCTACGAGCAGTACTTC. This translates into CASSEVLPTPYEQYF. The chain joins TRBV10-2 to TRBJ2-7; D gene ambiguous. Germline lookup yields CDR1 WSHSY and CDR2 SAAADI. The CDR3 extends over 15 amino acids. V was trimmed by 2 bases and J by 2 bases, leaving 13 bases between them.